This T cell receptor beta chain is from a study of blood T cell repertoires in COVID-19. At the level of the study: Material from acute and convalescent COVID-19 was sourced from the United States, Italy and Spain.

As processed by the authors: Reference gene primers were amplified, and this amplification served to estimate nucleated cell counts. Some clones are missing from TCRdb's copy, which holds only in-frame ones; the method was immunoSEQ multiplex PCR. The V and J calls and clone size come from that table; D and trimming were worked out from the DNA. The sample records around 290,000 clones, about 89% being singletons. V gave up 4 bases and J gave up 1 base, with 11 bases separating them. Germline CDR1 reads SGHDT; CDR2 reads YYEEEE. The CDR3 is 15 residues long. The source is a man aged 35-49 years with acute or convalescent COVID-19. The chain is built from TRBV5-6 and TRBJ2-2, with a weak D call TRBD1 (5 bases). Sequencing used peripheral blood. CDR3 sequence (DNA): TGTGCCAGCAGCCTCCGACAGTTGAACACCGGGGAGCTGTTTTTT. It is translated as CASSLRQLNTGELFF.